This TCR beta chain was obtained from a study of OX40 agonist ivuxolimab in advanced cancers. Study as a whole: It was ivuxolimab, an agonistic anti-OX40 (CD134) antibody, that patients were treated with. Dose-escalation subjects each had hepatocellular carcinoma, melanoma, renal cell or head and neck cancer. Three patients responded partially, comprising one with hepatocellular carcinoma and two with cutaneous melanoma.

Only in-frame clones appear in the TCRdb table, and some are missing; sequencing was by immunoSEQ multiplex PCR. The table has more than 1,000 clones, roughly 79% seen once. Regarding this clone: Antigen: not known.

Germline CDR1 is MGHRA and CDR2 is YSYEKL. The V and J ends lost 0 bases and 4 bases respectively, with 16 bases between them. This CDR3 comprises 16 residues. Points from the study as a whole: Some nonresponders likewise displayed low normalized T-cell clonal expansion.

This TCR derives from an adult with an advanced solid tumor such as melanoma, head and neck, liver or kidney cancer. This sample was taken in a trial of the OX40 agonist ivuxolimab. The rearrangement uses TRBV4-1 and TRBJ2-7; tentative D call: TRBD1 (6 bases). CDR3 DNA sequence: TGCGCCAGCAGCCAAGACCCGACCGGGACAACGTACGAGCAGTACTTC. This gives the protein CASSQDPTGTTYEQYF.